A selection of T cell receptor beta chains follows, all from one sample in a study of T cell responses to AZD1222 COVID-19 vaccine. Libraries were prepared by immunoSEQ multiplex PCR; TCRdb keeps only in-frame clonotypes and omits some of them. The sample yields about 81,000 clones, roughly 86% seen once. The input for sequencing was peripheral blood, taken 28 days after the second AZD1222 dose. The receptors were sampled from an adult who received the AZD1222 COVID-19 vaccine. Each CDR3 is given with its conserved first and last residue. D genes are given only for firm matches. Clone size is given for some rows only: seen once, a few or many times, or a class if the clone is expanded.

j_gene,v_gene,d_gene,abundance,CDR3nt,CDR3aa
TRBJ2-2,TRBV5-1,-,once,TGCGCCAGCAGGGGGGGCATATCGAACACCGGGGAGCTGTTTTTT,CASRGGISNTGELFF
TRBJ1-2,TRBV20-1,-,-,TGCAGTGCTAGTTCTACTGCAGGGACTCAGGATGGCTACACCTTC,CSASSTAGTQDGYTF
TRBJ2-1,TRBV19,TRBD1,-,TGTGCCACTGGACAGGGCACCTACAATGAGCAGTTCTTC,CATGQGTYNEQFF
TRBJ1-1,TRBV3-1/TRBV3-2,-,few,TGTGCCAGCAGCCAGAGTATTCTGAACACTGAAGCTTTCTTT,CASSQSILNTEAFF
TRBJ2-7,TRBV7-8,-,-,TGTGCCAGCAGCTTAACAGGAACCTACGAGCAGTACTTC,CASSLTGTYEQYF
TRBJ2-1,TRBV27,-,-,TGTGCCAGCAGTCCCCCCTACACAGTCGGGGTGTTCCGCGGGAAGTACAATGAGCAGTTCTTC,CASSPPYTVGVFRGKYNEQFF
TRBJ2-3,TRBV9,-,-,TGTGCCAGCAGCGTAGAACCAAGCCGCACAGATACGCAGTATTTT,CASSVEPSRTDTQYF
TRBJ2-7,TRBV2,-,once,TGTGCCAGCAGTAGCGACAGCTACGAGCAGTACTTC,CASSSDSYEQYF
TRBJ2-4,TRBV18,-,-,TGTGCCAGCTCACTCTCGCCAGGGTTAGCCAAAAACATTCAGTACTTC,CASSLSPGLAKNIQYF
TRBJ2-7,TRBV7-2,-,-,TGTGCCAGCAGCTTAGCTCAGGCTTCCTACGAGCAGTACTTC,CASSLAQASYEQYF
TRBJ2-1,TRBV30,-,-,TGTGCCTGGAGTGTTGGTGGAGGGTTTAGGGACAATGAGCAGTTCTTC,CAWSVGGGFRDNEQFF
TRBJ2-7,TRBV5-4,-,-,TGTGCCAGCAGCTCCTTTGGGGCCCGGGAGCAGTACTTC,CASSSFGAREQYF
TRBJ1-6,TRBV3-1/TRBV3-2,-,once,TGTGCCAGCAGCCGTGAAGGGGCTTCACCCCTCCACTTT,CASSREGASPLHF
TRBJ2-7,TRBV28,-,-,TGTGCCAGCAGCCTACCCCCGGGTATGAGCTCCTACGAGCAGTACTTC,CASSLPPGMSSYEQYF
TRBJ2-1,TRBV13,TRBD2,-,TGTGCCAGCAGCTCCGGGACTAGCGGCTCCTACAATGAGCAGTTCTTC,CASSSGTSGSYNEQFF
TRBJ1-1,TRBV28,-,-,TGTGCCAGCAGATCACAGGGCTTTGGGCCTGAAGCTTTCTTT,CASRSQGFGPEAFF
TRBJ1-2,TRBV2,-,-,TGTGCCAGCAGCCCGGGGCAGGGGCGTTCGGGTGGCTACACCTTC,CASSPGQGRSGGYTF
TRBJ1-5,TRBV27,-,-,TGTGCCAGCAGTTTATCGGGGAATCAGCCCCAGCATTTT,CASSLSGNQPQHF